This TCR beta chain was identified during a study of T cell responses to AZD1222 COVID-19 vaccine. Produced via immunoSEQ multiplex PCR; TCRdb's table is partial and in-frame only. The table shows roughly 100,000 clones, with about nine tenths occurring only once. Findings of the study overall: No day 14 peak samples; only post-peak repertoires were characterized.

Comment on this clone: Its antigen is not known.

With 2 bases removed from V and 5 bases from J, the gap between germline ends came to 9 bases. There are 13 residues in the CDR3. Germline-derived CDR1 and CDR2 are SGHAT and FQNNGV. This receptor was identified in an adult who received the AZD1222 COVID-19 vaccine. This specimen was peripheral blood, taken 28 days after the second AZD1222 dose. The chain is built from TRBV11-2 and TRBJ1-1, with D uncertain. This CDR3 reads CASSLILETEAFF. The DNA for the CDR3 is TGTGCCAGCAGCTTAATATTAGAGACTGAAGCTTTCTTT.